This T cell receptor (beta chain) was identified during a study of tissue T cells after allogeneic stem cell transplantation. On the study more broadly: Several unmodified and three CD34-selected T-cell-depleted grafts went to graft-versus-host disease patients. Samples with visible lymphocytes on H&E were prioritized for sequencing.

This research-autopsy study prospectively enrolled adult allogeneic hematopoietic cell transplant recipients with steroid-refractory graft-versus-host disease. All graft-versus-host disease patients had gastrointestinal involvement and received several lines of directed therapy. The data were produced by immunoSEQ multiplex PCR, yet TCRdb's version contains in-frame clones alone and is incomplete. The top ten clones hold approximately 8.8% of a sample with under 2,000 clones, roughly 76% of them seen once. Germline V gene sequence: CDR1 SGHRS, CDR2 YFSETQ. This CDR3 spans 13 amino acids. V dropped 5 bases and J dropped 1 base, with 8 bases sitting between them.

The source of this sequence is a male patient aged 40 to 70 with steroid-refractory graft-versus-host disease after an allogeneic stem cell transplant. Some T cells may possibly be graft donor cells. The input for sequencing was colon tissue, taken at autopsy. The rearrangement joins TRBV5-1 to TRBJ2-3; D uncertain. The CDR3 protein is CASSSDGTDTQYF. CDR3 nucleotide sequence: TGCGCCAGCAGTTCGGACGGCACAGATACGCAGTATTTT.